This is a list of T cell receptor beta chains from one sample in a study of cytomegalovirus exposure and HLA in healthy donors. Sequencing used immunoSEQ multiplex PCR; TCRdb keeps in-frame clones, though not all of them. The sample holds under 80,000 clones, 70% to 80% seen once. The sample was PBMCs. The receptors were gathered from a man between 50 and 59 years old in good health and CMV-seropositive. The CDR3 runs from the conserved cysteine through the conserved F or W. The D gene is left open where the match is weak. Rows give clone size only sometimes, using once, few, many, or a class for an expanded clone.

D | size | J | V | DNA | CDR3
. | . | TRBJ1-2 | TRBV29-1 | TGCAGCGCTAGGACAGAGGTTAACTATGGCTACACCTTC | CSARTEVNYGYTF
TRBD1 | . | TRBJ2-3 | TRBV6-6 | TGTGCCAGCAGTTACTCTGACAGGGGGCCAGATACGCAGTATTTT | CASSYSDRGPDTQYF
. | . | TRBJ2-1 | TRBV29-1 | TGCAGCGTTGACGAGGGCAGAACCCTCTACAATGAGCAGTTCTTC | CSVDEGRTLYNEQFF
TRBD1 | . | TRBJ2-1 | TRBV5-5 | TGTGCCAGCAGCCGATTTTTGGACAGGACGAATGAGCAGTTCTTC | CASSRFLDRTNEQFF
TRBD2 | once | TRBJ2-1 | TRBV6-5 | TGTGCCAGCAGTCGCGGGACTAGCGGGCATCATGAGCAGTTCTTC | CASSRGTSGHHEQFF
TRBD1 | . | TRBJ1-1 | TRBV11-3 | TGTGCCAGCAACTTACCCCCCTTCTGTCCCGGGACAGGCTCCACTGAAGCTTTCTTT | CASNLPPFCPGTGSTEAFF
TRBD1 | few | TRBJ1-2 | TRBV15 | TGTGCCACCAGCACAGGGACAGGAATCTATGGCTACACCTTC | CATSTGTGIYGYTF
TRBD2 | . | TRBJ2-7 | TRBV29-1 | TGCAGCGTCTCTAGCGGGGGCTTACGTGGGGAGCAGTACTTC | CSVSSGGLRGEQYF
TRBD1 | . | TRBJ1-6 | TRBV30 | TGTGCCTGGACCGATGGACAGGGAAAGAATTCACCCCTCCACTTT | CAWTDGQGKNSPLHF
. | once | TRBJ2-7 | TRBV5-6 | TGTGCCAGCAGCCCCCTCGGAGGCGACGAGCAGTACTTC | CASSPLGGDEQYF
. | . | TRBJ1-2 | TRBV27 | TGTGCCAGCAGTTTCGGGGGAGCTAACTATGGCTACACCTTC | CASSFGGANYGYTF
TRBD1 | . | TRBJ1-1 | TRBV5-1 | TGCGCCAGCAGCTTTATGACAGGGTTCAACACTGAAGCTTTCTTT | CASSFMTGFNTEAFF
. | . | TRBJ2-7 | TRBV29-1 | TGCAGCGTTGAAGACGGGGGGCGCAACGAGCAGTACTTC | CSVEDGGRNEQYF
TRBD1 | few | TRBJ1-5 | TRBV6-1 | TGTGCCAGCAGCCTCCAACAGGGGCACCAGCCCCAGCATTTT | CASSLQQGHQPQHF
TRBD2 | . | TRBJ2-2 | TRBV30 | TGTGCCTGGAGTACCGGGACTAGCGTGCTCCTGGGCCCCGGGGAGCTGTTTTTT | CAWSTGTSVLLGPGELFF
TRBD2 | once | TRBJ2-5 | TRBV2 | TGTGCCAGCAATGGACTAGCGGACCACCAAGAGACCCAGTACTTC | CASNGLADHQETQYF
. | . | TRBJ2-7 | TRBV7-2 | TGTGCCAGCAGCTTAGTCTCCTCCTACGAGCAGTACTTC | CASSLVSSYEQYF